Below are 22 T cell receptor beta chains sequenced from a single sample in a study of beta chain features in type 1 diabetes (dated by TCRdb to the late 2010s). Paper-wide results and their limitations: A moderate but significant shortening of TCRB CDR3 length was observed in type 1 diabetes patients in all four CD4+ subsets.

Their recognized antigens are unknown. Receptor amplification or capture employed the immunoSEQ multiplex PCR assay. The entire amount of isolated RNA was reverse transcribed using the High Capacity cDNA Reverse Transcription Kit, so the sequenced TCRB transcripts were expressed ones. The table comes from immuneACCESS by way of TCRdb, which keeps in-frame sequences with V and J called. Part of the clones is missing from these tables; in studies checked, under half for an unresolved V gene and the rest for unknown reasons. The sample yields about 190,000 clones; approximately 8.1% were counted once. The ten biggest clones cover approximately 1% of the sample. What was sequenced was central memory CD4+ T cells from blood. The receptors derive from a woman between 40 and 50 years old with type 1 diabetes.

This clone was seen more than once but under ten times. The chain employs TRBV18 and TRBJ2-5; D not resolved. Per the germline V gene, CDR1 is KGHSH and CDR2 is LQKENI. With 2 bases removed from V and 1 base from J, the gap between germline ends came to 8 bases. The CDR3 sequence is 14 residues long. CDR3 sequence: CASSPGRIQETQYF. As DNA, the CDR3 is TGTGCCAGCTCACCAGGCAGGATCCAAGAGACCCAGTACTTC.

This clone came up a few times. This chain joins TRBV7-3 and TRBJ2-3; 9 nucleotides agree with TRBD2. The V segment lost 5 bases and the J segment 6 bases; nucleotides outside the gene matches: 9. Looked up from germline, CDR1 is SGHTA and CDR2 is FQGTGA. This CDR3 has 15 residues. The CDR3 region has the DNA TGTGCCAGCAGCCGCGGGAGGGCGGGCGGGGATACGCAGTATTTT. Translated: CASSRGRAGGDTQYF.

The chain carries TRBV11-2 and TRBJ2-5, with TRBD2 as a possible D gene (7 bases). Trimming cost V 1 base and J 5 bases, with 11 bases left between them. Germline CDR1 and CDR2: SGHAT and FQNNGV. The CDR3 covers 14 residues. The CDR3, as DNA: TGTGCCAGCAGCTTAGGGGAGGGGGGGGAGACCCAGTACTTC. It codes for CASSLGEGGETQYF.

This clone has more than one count but fewer than ten. The same CDR3 also results from other DNA sequences found in this sample. The genes are TRBV6-6 and TRBJ1-1; D ambiguous. The CDR3 spans 10 residues. Germline V gene data show CDR1 as MNHNY and CDR2 as SVGAGI (reference sequence). V was cut by 5 bases and J by 5 bases, with 3 bases left in between. In DNA, the CDR3 is TGTGCCAGCAGTCGGACTGAAGCTTTCTTT. It translates to CASSRTEAFF.

This clone showed up just a few times. The chain links TRBV5-6 to TRBJ2-1; maybe TRBD2 (6 bases). CDR1 and CDR2 (germline): SGHDT, YYEEEE. The V end lost 3 bases, the J end lost 7 bases, and 17 bases lay between the germline ends. The CDR3 loop spans 15 amino acids. The CDR3 DNA reads TGTGCCAGCAGCTCGTTGGGACTCCCTGGGAATGAGCAGTTCTTC. Translation gives CASSSLGLPGNEQFF.

Only a few counts were recorded for this clone. The V gene is TRBV5-6, the J gene TRBJ2-1, with 7 bases matching TRBD1. Germline V CDR1 and CDR2: SGHDT, YYEEEE. The junction had 11 bases not matched to a gene; V was cut back by 4 bases and J by 4 bases. The CDR3 consists of 16 residues. CDR3 coding DNA: TGTGCCAGCAGCCCATCGAGGACAGGCACATACAATGAGCAGTTCTTC. Translation: CASSPSRTGTYNEQFF.

This clone appeared a few times. Here the CDR3 DNA reads TGTGCCAGCTCACCTATCGACAGGGGCGAGCAGTACTTC. Protein: CASSPIDRGEQYF. This chain links TRBV18 with TRBJ2-7; 8 bases line up with TRBD1. Trimming removed 3 bases from V and 6 bases from J; junction bases left unmatched: 4. This CDR3 is 13 amino acids long. Germline V gene sequence: CDR1 KGHSH, CDR2 LQKENI.

This clone was counted ten times or more. The chain carries TRBV29-1 and TRBJ1-1, with D possibly TRBD1 on 5 matching bases. V was trimmed by 7 bases and J by 5 bases, leaving 17 bases between them. The germline gives CDR1 SQVTM, CDR2 ANQGSEA. The CDR3 has 13 amino acids. The CDR3 DNA reads TGCAGCGGCTCCTTGACGGGGGAGACTGAAGCTTTCTTT. Its protein is CSGSLTGETEAFF.

This clone was seen more than once but under ten times. The chain is built from TRBV28 and TRBJ1-2; D not certain. Trimming shortened V by 3 bases and J by 7 bases, and 9 bases separated the two germline ends. Germline V lookup: CDR1 MDHEN, CDR2 SYDVKM. The CDR3 covers 12 residues. CDR3: CASSFLMSGYTF. CDR3 sequence (DNA): TGTGCCAGCAGTTTTTTGATGAGTGGCTACACCTTC.

This clone was seen only a few times. The DNA of the CDR3 is TGTGCCAGCAGCGGTGGGACTAGCCCCGGGGAGCTGTTTTTT. Amino acid sequence: CASSGGTSPGELFF. The V and J genes are TRBV5-4 and TRBJ2-2; 9 nucleotides line up with TRBD2. Germline V gene data show CDR1 as SGHNT and CDR2 as YYREEE (reference sequence). The V gene end was trimmed by 4 bases and the J gene end by 6 bases; junction bases not matched to a gene: 4. There are 14 residues in the CDR3.

This clone has only a few counts. The CDR3 loop is CAWSRDRGLYQPQHF. The CDR3 DNA sequence: TGTGCCTGGAGTCGGGACAGGGGGCTATATCAGCCCCAGCATTTT. The chain recombines TRBV30 with TRBJ1-5, with 12 bases lining up with TRBD1. In germline, CDR1 is GTSNPN, CDR2 SVGIG (reference sequence). V dropped 2 bases and J dropped 5; count of bases not matched to a gene: 4. The length of the CDR3 is 15 residues.

The genes are TRBV2 and TRBJ2-2, with TRBD2 identical over 8 bases. The junction had 9 bases not matched to a gene; V was cut back by 6 bases and J by 6 bases. The CDR3 extends over 15 amino acids. Germline CDR1 reads SNHLY; CDR2 reads FYNNEI. The CDR3 nucleotides are TGTGCCAGCAGGCCCACCGGGGGGGGATCCGGGGAGCTGTTTTTT. As protein: CASRPTGGGSGELFF.

The rearrangement links TRBV28 to TRBJ1-1; no clear D gene. V was clipped by 6 bases and J by 7 bases, with 6 bases between them. Germline assignment: CDR1 MDHEN and CDR2 SYDVKM. This CDR3 has 10 amino acids. CDR3 sequence: CASSRYEAFF. The CDR3 DNA is TGTGCCAGCAGCCGGTATGAAGCTTTCTTT.

There are a few counts of this clone. V is TRBV5-6 and J is TRBJ1-2; D perhaps matches TRBD1 (6 bases). CDR3 length equals 14 residues. The germline gives CDR1 SGHDT, CDR2 YYEEEE. The ends were cut back, 4 bases at V and 2 bases at J, with 12 bases in the middle. The CDR3 is CASSPGQDNYGYTF. Written as DNA, the CDR3 is TGTGCCAGCAGCCCGGGACAAGACAACTATGGCTACACCTTC.

This clone appeared a few times. The chain links TRBV7-2 to TRBJ1-5, with D perhaps TRBD1 (5 bases). From germline, CDR1 is SGHTA and CDR2 FQGNSA. The CDR3 is 13 amino acids. V lost 7 bases and J 5 bases, leaving 12 bases between the germline ends. The CDR3 region is CASTWRGDQPQHF. The DNA for the CDR3 is TGTGCCAGCACCTGGCGGGGGGATCAGCCCCAGCATTTT.

At least ten counts were recorded for this clone. The same CDR3 is also encoded by other DNA sequences in this sample. This sequence joins TRBV9 and TRBJ2-7; 8 nucleotides line up with TRBD1. The CDR3 has 14 amino acids. The germline CDR1 and CDR2 sequences are SGDLS and YYNGEE. The trim removed 2 bases at V and 5 bases at J, leaving 6 bases unmatched. In DNA form, the CDR3 reads TGTGCCAGCAGCGTTTCATCAGGGGGCGACGAGCAGTACTTC. Its protein product is CASSVSSGGDEQYF.

The chain joins TRBV7-9 to TRBJ1-4; D unclear. The CDR3 sequence is 14 residues long. V lost 1 base to trimming and J lost 7 bases, with 10 bases between them. Germline assignment: CDR1 SEHNR and CDR2 FQNEAQ (reference sequence). The CDR3 spells CASSLEQFAEKLFF. CDR3 in DNA: TGTGCCAGCAGCTTAGAACAGTTTGCTGAAAAACTGTTTTTT.

This clone was seen ten or more times. V is TRBV7-3 and J is TRBJ1-5; the D gene is possibly TRBD1 (5 bases). V gave up 5 bases and J gave up 6 bases, with 11 bases separating them. CDR3 length equals 13 residues. In germline, CDR1 is SGHTA, CDR2 FQGTGA. The CDR3 is CASSPGGGQPQHF. As DNA, the CDR3 is TGTGCCAGCAGCCCGGGGGGAGGTCAGCCCCAGCATTTT.

This clone was detected a few times. V gene TRBV6-5 combines with J gene TRBJ2-1; a weak D match, TRBD1 (6 bases). Trimming removed 6 bases at V and 0 bases at J, with 12 bases between. The V gene's germline CDR1 is MNHEY and CDR2 SVGAGI. The CDR3 length is 15 residues. CDR3 bases: TGTGCCAGCAGACAGGACAGTGGCTCCTACAATGAGCAGTTCTTC. Protein: CASRQDSGSYNEQFF.

The chain combines TRBV10-3 with TRBJ2-7, with 8 nucleotides matching TRBD1. There are 13 residues in the CDR3. From germline, CDR1 is ENHRY and CDR2 SYGVKD. Trimming removed 4 bases from V and 6 bases from J; junction bases left unmatched: 5. The CDR3 region has the DNA TGTGCCATCAGTGGGGGGACAGGCCTCGAGCAGTACTTC. Translated: CAISGGTGLEQYF.

There are a few counts of this clone. V gene TRBV5-5 combines with J gene TRBJ1-5; TRBD1 might be the D (5 bases). The germline V gene encodes CDR1 SGHKS and CDR2 YYEKEE (reference sequence). The V gene lost 3 bases and the J gene lost 0 bases, with 7 bases spanning the gap. This CDR3 contains 14 residues. The CDR3 protein is CASSSGHSNQPQHF. In DNA, the CDR3 is TGTGCCAGCAGCTCCGGACATAGCAATCAGCCCCAGCATTTT.

The table lists this clone with many counts. The chain recombines TRBV28 with TRBJ2-7; TRBD2 aligns across 9 bases. After removal of 3 bases from V and 3 bases from J, the junction contained 3 bases not matched to a gene. The CDR3 consists of 14 residues. The germline gives CDR1 MDHEN, CDR2 SYDVKM. CDR3 DNA: TGTGCCAGCAGTTTCCGGCGGGAGGGCTACGAGCAGTACTTC. It translates to CASSFRREGYEQYF.